The T cell receptor beta chain described here comes from a study of T cell repertoires in cytomegalovirus infection. In germline, CDR1 is SGHVS, CDR2 FNYEAQ. The length of the CDR3 is 15 residues. Trimming removed 0 bases from V and 2 bases from J, with 11 bases in between. Overall study results and limits: The ex vivo response was dominated by HLA-C-restricted CMV-specific TCR beta clonotypes. Of the TCR beta families, the public ones yielded a cumulative frequency that identified carriers of CMV plus the relevant HLA.

This clonotype was seen repeatedly, ten times or more. Its target is unknown. One entry per CDR3 protein, called by TCRdb with MiXCR from the reads. The table records nearly 650,000 distinct CDR3 sequences, less than 25% of them present only once. This receptor was taken from a human donor in good health (CMV status not recorded). Some clones in this sample may be carry-over from other donors' samples. The material sequenced was CD8+ T cells from PBMCs. J is TRBJ2-7 and V is TRBV7-6; D perhaps matches TRBD2 (6 bases). The CDR3 region has the DNA TGTGCCAGCAGCTTAGCGCTAGGGACTCCCTACGAGCAGTACTTC. Translated, it gives CASSLALGTPYEQYF. Looking up the rest from reference TRBV7-6 and TRBJ2-7 gives the full variable domain: GAGVSQSPRYKVTKRGQDVALRCDPISGHVSLYWYRQALGQGPEFLTYFNYEAQQDKSGLPNDRFSAERPEGSISTLTIQRTEQRDSAMYRCASSLALGTPYEQYFGPGTRLTVT.